This T cell receptor beta chain was documented in a study of shared clonotypes between healthy human individuals. Looking at the study overall: A few men and a couple of women, aged 18 to 49, were donors.

The ends were cut back, 6 bases at V and 4 bases at J, with 7 bases in the middle. The CDR3 is made up of 12 amino acids. Germline CDR1 WSHSY, CDR2 SAAADI. Study outcomes and limitations: Sequencing of the sorted subsets was shown by rarefaction to be incomplete despite large depth. Clonotype sharing across several donors was observed for 4% to 6.5% of naive CD4 clonotypes.

Assay execution took place at the deep level. Here immunoSEQ multiplex PCR was the method, and the copy in TCRdb shows in-frame clones only, minus some. The sample carries some 1.5 million clones, 95% to 97% recorded once. Comments on this clone: Its antigen remains unidentified. This sample also contains other DNA sequences that code for the same CDR3.

The V and J genes are TRBV10-2 and TRBJ1-5; no firm D call. Sequenced: naive CD4+ T cells sorted from blood. Subset indicated: CD45RA+ positively selected. The sequence was obtained from a man aged 25 to 45 in good health. The CDR3 bases are TGCGCCAGCAGGACGGGGAATCAGCCCCAGCATTTT. Translating gives CASRTGNQPQHF.